What follows are 22 T cell receptor beta chains derived from one specimen sequenced in a study of blood T cell repertoires in COVID-19 (TCRdb year 2020). Library preparation was by the immunoSEQ multiplex PCR assay. This is the immuneACCESS table as TCRdb keeps it, with only in-frame sequences that have V and J called. A part of the clones is gone; compared with another copy, unresolved V genes explain less than half, and the rest is unexplained. The sample table holds roughly 140,000 clones, of which around 87% were seen once. The top ten hold over 3.5% of the sample. Sequenced sample: peripheral blood. These receptors originate from a woman in her sixties with active or convalescent COVID-19.

V gene TRBV4-3 combines with J gene TRBJ2-1; 7 bases fit TRBD1. J gave up 7 bases and V 6 bases, and 9 bases lay outside the gene matches. The germline CDR1 and CDR2 sequences are LGHNA and YSLEER. The CDR3 totals 14 residues. The CDR3: CASSVSGGGNEQFF. The CDR3 bases are TGCGCCAGCAGTGTTTCAGGGGGTGGGAATGAGCAGTTCTTC.

This chain joins TRBV19 and TRBJ1-1, with a possible D match to TRBD1 (5 bases). The CDR3 runs to 14 residues. V gave up 6 bases and J gave up 5 bases, with 16 bases separating them. In germline, CDR1 is LNHDA, CDR2 SQIVND (reference sequence). The CDR3 spells CASRASGGTTEAFF. CDR3 nucleotide sequence: TGTGCCAGTAGAGCAAGTGGGGGGACGACTGAAGCTTTCTTT.

This clone was picked up a small number of times. The rearrangement uses TRBV7-9 and TRBJ1-4; 7 bases are a match to TRBD1. From germline, CDR1 is SEHNR and CDR2 FQNEAQ (reference sequence). V lost 1 base, J lost 4 bases, and 3 bases stayed unmatched. There are 15 residues in the CDR3. Here the CDR3 DNA reads TGTGCCAGCAGCTTAGAGGGACAGCGTAATGAAAAACTGTTTTTT. Protein sequence: CASSLEGQRNEKLFF. Complete variable domain (other parts from reference TRBV7-9 and TRBJ1-4): DTGVSQNPRHKITKRGQNVTFRCDPISEHNRLYWYRQTLGQGPEFLTYFQNEAQLEKSRLLSDRFSAERPKGSFSTLEIQRTEQGDSAMYLCASSLEGQRNEKLFFGSGTQLSVL.

This sequence joins TRBV7-9 and TRBJ2-7; D may be TRBD1 (5 bases). Trimming pared 3 bases from V and 1 base from J, leaving 7 bases between. The CDR3 is 13 amino acids. Germline-derived CDR1 and CDR2 are SEHNR and FQNEAQ (reference sequence). The CDR3 spells CASSFQGSYEQYF. CDR3 in DNA: TGTGCCAGCAGCTTTCAGGGATCCTACGAGCAGTACTTC.

This clone has only a few counts. The chain has TRBV10-1 and TRBJ2-3, with 9 bases fitting TRBD1. The CDR3 has 16 amino acids. CDR1 is WNHNN and CDR2 is SYGVQD in the germline V gene (reference sequence). V was pared by 3 bases and J by 5 bases, with 9 bases of the junction left unmatched. CDR3 in amino acids: CASSEPGQGDIDTQYF. The CDR3 DNA follows: TGCGCCAGCAGTGAACCGGGACAGGGTGATATAGATACGCAGTATTTT.

The rearrangement links TRBV3-1 (or the pseudogene TRBV3-2) to TRBJ2-3; 9 nucleotides agree with TRBD1. Trimming cost V 3 bases and J 5 bases; bases outside gene matches: 12. Germline lookup yields CDR1 LGHDT and CDR2 YNNKEL (reference sequence). CDR3 length: 17 residues. Here the CDR3 reads CASSQDSPGTGRDTQYF. For the CDR3, the DNA is TGTGCCAGCAGCCAGGACTCTCCCGGGACAGGGCGAGATACGCAGTATTTT.

This chain connects TRBV6-6 to TRBJ1-1; 9 bases are a match to TRBD1. V shed 7 bases, J shed 2 bases, and the junction held 5 bases outside the gene matches. Germline V gives CDR1 MNHNY, CDR2 SVGAGI (reference sequence). The CDR3 is made up of 14 amino acids. The CDR3 reads CASTNRGPNTEAFF. The CDR3 DNA is TGTGCCAGCACTAACAGGGGGCCTAACACTGAAGCTTTCTTT.

This clone was observed a few times. The rearrangement joins TRBV11-2 to TRBJ1-1; a possible D gene is TRBD1 (6 bases). CDR3 size: 18 residues. Deletions cut 5 bases from V and 1 base from J, with 23 bases between. The germline gives CDR1 SGHAT, CDR2 FQNNGV. CDR3 loop: CASSQSPGALDPNTEAFF. CDR3 coding DNA: TGTGCCAGCAGCCAATCCCCAGGGGCCCTGGACCCGAACACTGAAGCTTTCTTT.

The chain couples TRBV7-9 to TRBJ1-2; TRBD1 aligns across 7 bases. The CDR3 contains 16 residues. The germline gives CDR1 SEHNR, CDR2 FQNEAQ (reference sequence). The J segment lost 0 bases and the V segment lost 7 bases, leaving 11 bases of the junction unmatched. The CDR3 bases are TGTGCCAGCACCTTGGTAGGGCAGGGGGCTAACTATGGCTACACCTTC. Encoded protein: CASTLVGQGANYGYTF.

V and J are TRBV10-3 and TRBJ1-6; possibly TRBD1 for D (6 bases). V shed 6 bases and J shed 7 bases, with 13 bases lying between them. The germline gives CDR1 ENHRY, CDR2 SYGVKD. CDR3 length equals 14 residues. In nucleotides, the CDR3 is TGTGCCATCAGCCCGGGACAAAAGAATTCACCCCTCCACTTT. Translating it yields CAISPGQKNSPLHF.

The V call is TRBV6-5, the J call TRBJ1-2; TRBD1 matches 9 bases. CDR3 size: 14 residues. CDR1 is MNHEY, CDR2 SVGAGI, per germline. The V segment lost 2 bases and the J segment 4 bases; nucleotides outside the gene matches: 2. CDR3 residues: CASSYLGQGYGYTF. Written as DNA, the CDR3 is TGTGCCAGCAGTTACCTGGGACAGGGCTATGGCTACACCTTC.

The chain uses TRBV5-6 and TRBJ2-3; a weak D match, TRBD2 (7 bases). The CDR3 runs 15 residues. V was clipped by 0 bases and J by 2 bases, with 10 bases between them. In germline, CDR1 is SGHDT, CDR2 YYEEEE. DNA of the CDR3: TGTGCCAGCAGCTTGGCCGGGGGGCCCACAGATACGCAGTATTTT. Its protein is CASSLAGGPTDTQYF.

V gene TRBV19 combines with J gene TRBJ2-3, with 11 bases matching TRBD1. This CDR3 is 15 amino acids long. The V and J ends lost 0 bases and 5 bases, in that order; junction bases with no gene match: 1. Germline V gene sequence: CDR1 LNHDA, CDR2 SQIVND (reference sequence). The CDR3 DNA sequence: TGTGCCAGTAGTATAGAGGGACAGGGGGTAGATACGCAGTATTTT. This codes for CASSIEGQGVDTQYF.

V and J are TRBV28 and TRBJ1-2; D might be TRBD1 (5 bases). The length of the CDR3 is 11 residues. Trimming left V 4 bases short and J 7 bases short, with 7 bases between. CDR1 and CDR2 from the germline V gene are MDHEN and SYDVKM. For the CDR3, the DNA is TGTGCCAGCAGTTCTAGGGGTGGCTACACCTTC. Its translation: CASSSRGGYTF.

The chain couples TRBV3-1 (or the pseudogene TRBV3-2) to TRBJ2-1, with 7 bases that match TRBD2. CDR1 and CDR2 from the germline V gene are LGHDT and YNNKEL (reference sequence). The CDR3 runs 15 residues. J was trimmed by 7 bases and V by 2 bases; bases with no gene match: 8. The CDR3 loop is CASSQRDYLGNEQFF. The CDR3 nucleotides read TGTGCCAGCAGCCAACGGGACTACCTCGGGAATGAGCAGTTCTTC.

This chain joins TRBV4-3 and TRBJ2-1; 9 nucleotides agree with TRBD2. Germline CDR1 LGHNA, CDR2 YSLEER. V was pared by 3 bases and J by 8 bases, with 8 bases of the junction left unmatched. There are 15 residues in the CDR3. This chain's CDR3 is CASSHDTGTSYEQFF. Here the CDR3 DNA reads TGCGCCAGCAGCCATGACACCGGGACTAGCTATGAGCAGTTCTTC.

This CDR3 reads CSASGQGDQPQHF. The CDR3 bases are TGCAGTGCGAGTGGACAGGGGGATCAGCCCCAGCATTTT. The chain combines TRBV20-1 with TRBJ1-5; 10 nucleotides align to TRBD1. Germline V gene lookup returns CDR1 DFQATT and CDR2 SNEGSKA (reference sequence). The CDR3 runs to 13 residues. The V and J ends lost 6 bases and 5 bases, in that order; junction bases with no gene match: 4.

The V call is TRBV6-5, the J call TRBJ2-5, with TRBD1 identical over 8 bases. CDR3 length: 15 amino acids. The V gene's germline CDR1 is MNHEY and CDR2 SVGAGI. V was clipped by 6 bases and J by 6 bases; unmatched bases: 12. The CDR3 spells CASSQVSDRAKTQYF. CDR3 sequence (DNA): TGTGCCAGCAGCCAGGTCTCGGACAGGGCCAAGACCCAGTACTTC.

This clone came up a few times. The chain couples TRBV9 to TRBJ1-1; no firm D call. Looked up from germline, CDR1 is SGDLS and CDR2 is YYNGEE. This CDR3 comprises 13 residues. With 0 bases removed from V and 4 bases from J, the gap between germline ends came to 7 bases. The chain's CDR3 is CASSVDLATEAFF. The CDR3 region has the DNA TGTGCCAGCAGCGTAGACCTAGCCACTGAAGCTTTCTTT.

The V call is TRBV19, the J call TRBJ1-2, with D perhaps matching TRBD1 (6 bases). The germline gives CDR1 LNHDA, CDR2 SQIVND (reference sequence). The CDR3 consists of 14 residues. V lost 6 bases and J lost 2, with 13 bases in between. CDR3 region: CASSQPGGNYGYTF. CDR3 bases: TGTGCCAGTAGCCAACCGGGGGGCAACTATGGCTACACCTTC.

The DNA of the CDR3 is TGTGCTAGTGGTTTCCCCTTAAGGGACACTCTCTATGGCTACACCTTC. As protein: CASGFPLRDTLYGYTF. The chain combines TRBV12-5 with TRBJ1-2; tentatively, D is TRBD1 (6 bases). This CDR3 spans 16 amino acids. V lost 3 bases to trimming and J lost 4 bases, with 18 bases between them. Germline CDR1 is LGHNT and CDR2 is FRNRAP. Combining the CDR3 with reference TRBV12-5 and TRBJ1-2 gives the whole variable domain DARVTQTPRHKVTEMGQEVTMRCQPILGHNTVFWYRQTMMQGLELLAYFRNRAPLDDSGMPKDRFSAEMPDATLATLKIQPSEPRDSAVYFCASGFPLRDTLYGYTFGSGTRLTVV.

This sequence joins TRBV19 and TRBJ1-3; 10 nucleotides match TRBD1. Looked up from germline, CDR1 is LNHDA and CDR2 is SQIVND (reference sequence). This CDR3 has 15 amino acids. V was clipped by 5 bases and J by 4 bases; unmatched bases: 5. The CDR3 sequence: CASSATGGWGNTIYF. The DNA for the CDR3 is TGTGCCAGTAGTGCGACAGGGGGCTGGGGAAACACCATATATTTT.